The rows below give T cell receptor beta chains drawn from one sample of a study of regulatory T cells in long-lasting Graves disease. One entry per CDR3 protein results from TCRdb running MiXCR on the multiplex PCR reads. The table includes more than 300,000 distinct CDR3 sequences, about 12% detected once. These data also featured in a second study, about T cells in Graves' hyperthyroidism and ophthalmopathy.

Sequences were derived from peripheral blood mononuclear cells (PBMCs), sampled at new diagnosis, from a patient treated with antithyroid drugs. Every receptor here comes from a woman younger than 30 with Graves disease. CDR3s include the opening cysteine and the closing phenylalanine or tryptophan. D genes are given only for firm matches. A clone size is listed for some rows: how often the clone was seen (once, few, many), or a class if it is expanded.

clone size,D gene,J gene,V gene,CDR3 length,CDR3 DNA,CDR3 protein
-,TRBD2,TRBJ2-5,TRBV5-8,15,TGTGCCAGCAGCTTGGTGAGCGGGATCGGTTGGACCCAGTACTTC,CASSLVSGIGWTQYF
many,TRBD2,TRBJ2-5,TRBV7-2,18,TGTGCCAGCAGCTTAGACGGGAGGTGGCAGGGAAGGCGCGAGACCCAGTACTTC,CASSLDGRWQGRRETQYF
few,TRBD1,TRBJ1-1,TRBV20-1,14,TGCAGTGCTGGGACAGGGATCTCGAACACTGAAGCTTTCTTT,CSAGTGISNTEAFF
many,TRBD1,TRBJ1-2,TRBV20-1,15,TGCAGTGCTAGAGATCGGACAGGACTGCTTTATGGCTACACCTTC,CSARDRTGLLYGYTF
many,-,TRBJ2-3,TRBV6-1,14,TGTGCCACCATATACGATACTGCCAAGGATACGCAGTATTTT,CATIYDTAKDTQYF
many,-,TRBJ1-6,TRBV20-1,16,TGCAGTGCTAGAGCGAAGGGGAAGGCTCATAATTCACCCCTCCACTTT,CSARAKGKAHNSPLHF
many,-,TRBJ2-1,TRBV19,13,TGTGCCAGTGGAAGGGGACGCTACAATGAGCAGTTCTTC,CASGRGRYNEQFF
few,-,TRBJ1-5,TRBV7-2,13,TGTGCCAGCAGCTTAACCCGTAATCAGCCCCAGCATTTT,CASSLTRNQPQHF
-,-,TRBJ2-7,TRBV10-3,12,TGTGCCACCGCGACAGGCTCCTACGAGCAGTACTTC,CATATGSYEQYF
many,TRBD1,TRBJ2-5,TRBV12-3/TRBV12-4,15,TGTGCCAGCAGGTGGGACAGGGGAAATGAAGAGACCCAGTACTTC,CASRWDRGNEETQYF
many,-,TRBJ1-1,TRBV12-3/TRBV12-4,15,TGTGCCAGCAGCCCCCCCGGGGCTGTGAACACTGAAGCTTTCTTT,CASSPPGAVNTEAFF
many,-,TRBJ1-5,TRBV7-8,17,TGTGCCAGCAGCTTAGCGCATTGGGGGATGGGGGATCAGCCCCAGCATTTT,CASSLAHWGMGDQPQHF
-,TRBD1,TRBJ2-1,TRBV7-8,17,TGTGCCAGCAGCCACGGGCTTACAGGGGGCCTCGACAATGAGCAGTTCTTC,CASSHGLTGGLDNEQFF
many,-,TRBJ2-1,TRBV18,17,TGTGCCAGCTCACCAGGCTTGGCCTATACGTACTACAATGAGCAGTTCTTC,CASSPGLAYTYYNEQFF
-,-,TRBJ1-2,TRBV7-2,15,TGTGCCAGCAGCTTAGTACGTGAAGCTAACTATGGCTACACCTTC,CASSLVREANYGYTF
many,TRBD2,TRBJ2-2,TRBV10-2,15,TGCGCCAGCAGTGAAGGGACTAGCAACACCGGGGAGCTGTTTTTT,CASSEGTSNTGELFF
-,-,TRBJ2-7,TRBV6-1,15,TGTGCCACCCGACTACGATCCCCGGGCCCCTACGAGCAGTACTTC,CATRLRSPGPYEQYF
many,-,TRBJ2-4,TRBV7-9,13,TGTGCCAGCACCACCATTGGGGGAAACATTCAGTACTTC,CASTTIGGNIQYF
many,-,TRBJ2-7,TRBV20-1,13,TGCAGTGGCATGGGGGGGCAGGGCTTCGAGCAGTACTTC,CSGMGGQGFEQYF
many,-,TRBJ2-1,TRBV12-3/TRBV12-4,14,TGTGCCAGCACCAACCACAGGGGGGGTAATGAGCAGTTCTTC,CASTNHRGGNEQFF
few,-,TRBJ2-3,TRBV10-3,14,TGTGCCATCAGTGCGCAGAGGAGGGGAAATACGCAGTATTTT,CAISAQRRGNTQYF
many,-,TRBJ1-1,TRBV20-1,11,TGCAGTGCTTGGGCCCACACTGAAGCTTTCTTT,CSAWAHTEAFF
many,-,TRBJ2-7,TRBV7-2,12,TGTGCCAGCAGCTCACTAGGGACGAGGGCGTACTTC,CASSSLGTRAYF
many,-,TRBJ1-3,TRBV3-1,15,TGTGCCAGCACCAACGACCGGGGGATCAGCTACACCATATATTTT,CASTNDRGISYTIYF
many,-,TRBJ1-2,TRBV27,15,TGTGCCAGCAGTCCCCTTCCCGGGGCGCGCTATGGCTACACCTTC,CASSPLPGARYGYTF
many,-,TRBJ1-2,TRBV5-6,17,TGTGCCAGCAGCTTGGCCACGGGAACCCGGCGGGACTATGGCTACACCTTC,CASSLATGTRRDYGYTF
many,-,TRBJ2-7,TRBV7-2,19,TGTGCCAGCAGCTTAGTTGCTTCGGAATACCGAACCAGAACCTACGAGCAGTACTTC,CASSLVASEYRTRTYEQYF
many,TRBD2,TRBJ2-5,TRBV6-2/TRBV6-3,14,TGTGCCAGCAGGAGCGGGACTATCCAAGAGACCCAGTACTTC,CASRSGTIQETQYF
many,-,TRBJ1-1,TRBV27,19,TGTGCCAGCAGACCGAATTCCGCAGAGAGTACGGCGCGGGGAACTGAAGCTTTCTTT,CASRPNSAESTARGTEAFF
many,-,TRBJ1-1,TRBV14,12,TGTGCCAGCAGCCAAATACAGGCTGAAGCTTTCTTT,CASSQIQAEAFF
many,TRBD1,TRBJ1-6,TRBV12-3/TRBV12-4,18,TGTGCCAGCAGTTTAGAACTTGGGACAGGCGTCTATAATTCACCCCTCCACTTT,CASSLELGTGVYNSPLHF
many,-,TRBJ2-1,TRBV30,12,TGTGCCTGGAGTGTAGGGCGAGATGAGCAGTTCTTC,CAWSVGRDEQFF
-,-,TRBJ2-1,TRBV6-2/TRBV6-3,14,TGTGCCAGCAACCTGGAGACGCGGTACAATGAGCAGTTCTTC,CASNLETRYNEQFF
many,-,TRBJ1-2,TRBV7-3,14,TGTGCCAGCAGCTCCCGGACGGAGTATGGAGGCTACACCTTC,CASSSRTEYGGYTF
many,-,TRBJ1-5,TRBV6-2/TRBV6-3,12,TGTGCCAGCAGTTCTCTTCTCAGGCCCCAGCATTTT,CASSSLLRPQHF
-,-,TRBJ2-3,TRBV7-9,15,TGTGCCAGCAGCCGGTGGGGGGCGAGCACAGATACGCAGTATTTT,CASSRWGASTDTQYF
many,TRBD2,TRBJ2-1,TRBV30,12,TGTGCCTTCTCGGGACTAGCGGTGGAGCAGTTCTTC,CAFSGLAVEQFF
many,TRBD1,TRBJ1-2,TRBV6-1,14,TGTGCCAGCAGCAACAGGGGAATATCCTATGGCTACACCTTC,CASSNRGISYGYTF
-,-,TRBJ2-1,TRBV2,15,TGTGCCAGCAGTGAAAGTCTAGGAGGGGGGTTGGAGCAGTTCTTC,CASSESLGGGLEQFF
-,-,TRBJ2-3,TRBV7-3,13,TGTGCCAGCAGCTCCCTGGGGGCAGATACGCAGTATTTT,CASSSLGADTQYF
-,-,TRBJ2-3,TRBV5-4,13,TGTGCCAGCAGCTTGGGGACAGAAGATACGCAGTATTTT,CASSLGTEDTQYF
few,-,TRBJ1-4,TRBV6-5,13,TGTGCCAGCAGTTACTCCGGTCGAGAAAAACTGTTTTTT,CASSYSGREKLFF